The present entry profiles one TCR beta chain with its context. Its antigen specificity is not known. No qualities accompany the bases; no much larger clone lies one base away. This sample stems from a study of blood T cell repertoires in COVID-19 (dated by TCRdb to the early 2020s). About the full investigation: Samples from collaborators originated in the United States, Italy and Spain and spanned both the acute and convalescent phases of COVID-19. The repertoires were made available in a free public database intended to serve as a resource for research on the immune response to SARS-CoV-2. Samples came from the ongoing ImmuneRACE study (first 160 participants) plus 1,254 subjects from 6 global collaborators. Where available, HLA class I and class II types were taken from metadata supplied by the sample provider and were not determined by assay-based typing. Sample metadata almost always included a de-identified subject ID, COVID-19 status, age in years and sex. The dataset comprised deeply sampled blood TCRbeta repertoires from subjects exposed to, actively infected with, or recovered from COVID-19. The material from the prospective study consisted of cDNA or gDNA derived from T cells, B-cell-depleted T cells, or PBMCs.

Participants in the prospective study were enrolled through a virtual design, were aged roughly 18 to 95 years, and lived in approximately 25 United States geographic areas. To assign participants to cohorts, the prospective study relied on clinical history that participants themselves reported in a screening survey and a study questionnaire. ImmuneRACE Cohort 3 recovered participants were defined by two consecutive negative NP/OP PCR tests, healthcare professional clearance, or symptom resolution. Each participant in the prospective study had whole blood, serum and a nasopharyngeal or oropharyngeal swab collected by mobile phlebotomists. Additional blood draws and questionnaires over an approximately 2-month period could optionally be provided by prospective study participants. Prospective study blood samples were shipped either frozen or at room temperature before DNA extraction. Overall study outcomes, separate from this receptor: The amount of clinical and demographic metadata varied by source and participant and was provided uncurated.

Reading from cysteine to phenylalanine, the CDR3 counts 15 amino acids. Only CDR3 DNA is held: 45 bases, read in frame from base 1. V sheds 3 bases and J sheds 8 bases, leaving 20 bases between their ends. Via the germline V gene, CDR1 is SGHRS and CDR2 YFSETQ. TCRbeta CDR3 regions were amplified from genomic DNA using the immunoSEQ Assay, a bias-controlled multiplex PCR. In the source study's methods: The number of nucleated cells in each sample was estimated from the amplification of reference gene primers within the assay. To quantify the absolute abundance of each unique TCRbeta CDR3 rearrangement, sequence reads were collapsed and filtered. For each sample, productive Simpson clonality was calculated as the square root of Simpson's diversity index over productive rearrangements. TCRdb holds this immuneACCESS table with in-frame rearrangements only. Some clones are missing; in checked studies, unresolved V genes explain under half, and the rest has no known cause. V, J and clone size are those of that table, while D and trimming were read from the DNA. In all, the sample holds approximately 310,000 clones, and 70% to 90% of those were seen once. The ten largest clones take up more than 2% of the sample.

The sequence derives from a man in his thirties or forties who had recovered from COVID-19. The rearranged segments are TRBV5-1 and TRBJ1-2; no D gene can be assigned with confidence. Sequenced input: PBMCs or T cells enriched from blood (not recorded which). CDR3 reads: CASSSSANYYFGYTF. The sequenced DNA: TGCGCCAGCAGCTCTTCCGCAAACTATTATTTCGGCTACACCTTC.